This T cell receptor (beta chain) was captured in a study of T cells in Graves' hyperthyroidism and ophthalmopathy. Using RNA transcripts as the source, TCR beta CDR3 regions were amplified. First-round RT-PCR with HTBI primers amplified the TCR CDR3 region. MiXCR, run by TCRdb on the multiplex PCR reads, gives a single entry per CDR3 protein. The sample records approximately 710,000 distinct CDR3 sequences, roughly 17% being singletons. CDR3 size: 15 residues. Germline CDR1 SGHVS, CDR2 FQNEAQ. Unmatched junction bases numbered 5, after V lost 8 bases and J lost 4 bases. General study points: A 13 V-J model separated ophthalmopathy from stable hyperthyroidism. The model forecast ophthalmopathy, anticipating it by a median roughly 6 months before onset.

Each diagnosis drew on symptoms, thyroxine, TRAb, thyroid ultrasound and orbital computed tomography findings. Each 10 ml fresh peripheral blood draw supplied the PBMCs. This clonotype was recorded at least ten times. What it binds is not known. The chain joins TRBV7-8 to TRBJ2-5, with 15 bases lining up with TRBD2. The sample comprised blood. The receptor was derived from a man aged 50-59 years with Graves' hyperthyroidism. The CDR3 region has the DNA TGTGCCAGCGGGACTAGCGGGAGGAGGGGAGAGACCCAGTACTTC. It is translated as CASGTSGRRGETQYF. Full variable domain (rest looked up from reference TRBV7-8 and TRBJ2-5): GAGVSQSPRYKVAKRGQDVALRCDPISGHVSLFWYQQALGQGPEFLTYFQNEAQLDKSGLPSDRFFAERPEGSVSTLKIQRTQQEDSAVYLCASGTSGRRGETQYFGPGTRLLVL.